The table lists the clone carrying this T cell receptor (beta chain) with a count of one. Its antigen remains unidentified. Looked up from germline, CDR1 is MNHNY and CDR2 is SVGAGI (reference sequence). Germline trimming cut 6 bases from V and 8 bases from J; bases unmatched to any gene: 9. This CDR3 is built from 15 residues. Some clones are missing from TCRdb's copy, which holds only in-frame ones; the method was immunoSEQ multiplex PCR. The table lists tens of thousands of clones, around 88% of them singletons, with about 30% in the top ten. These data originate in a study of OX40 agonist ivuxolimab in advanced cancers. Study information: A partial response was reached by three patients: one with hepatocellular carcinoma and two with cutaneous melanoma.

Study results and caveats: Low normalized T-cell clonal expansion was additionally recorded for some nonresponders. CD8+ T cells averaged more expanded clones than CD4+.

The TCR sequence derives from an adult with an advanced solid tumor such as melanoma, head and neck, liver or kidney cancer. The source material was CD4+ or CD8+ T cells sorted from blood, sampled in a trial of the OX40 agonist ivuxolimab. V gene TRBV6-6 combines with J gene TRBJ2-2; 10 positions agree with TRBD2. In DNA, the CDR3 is TGTGCCAGCAGCTCACTAGCGGGGAGATCTGGGGAGCTGTTTTTT. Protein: CASSSLAGRSGELFF.